Listed below are T cell receptor beta chains from one sample, sequenced in a study of OX40 agonist ivuxolimab in advanced cancers. Here immunoSEQ multiplex PCR was the method, and the copy in TCRdb shows in-frame clones only, minus some. The sample has approximately 92,000 clones, approximately 80% seen once. The specimen comprised CD4+ or CD8+ T cells sorted from blood, sampled in a trial of the OX40 agonist ivuxolimab. These receptors were collected from an adult with an advanced solid tumor such as melanoma, head and neck, liver or kidney cancer. The CDR3 runs from the conserved cysteine through the conserved F or W. D genes are given only for firm matches. Size is stated for part of the rows, as once, few or many counts, or as a class when the clone is expanded.

clone_size | j_call | v_call | d_call | cdr3_aa | cdr3_nt
- | TRBJ2-7 | TRBV18 | - | CASSPPARGYEQYF | TGTGCCAGCTCACCACCGGCCAGGGGCTACGAGCAGTACTTC
few | TRBJ2-3 | TRBV29-1 | - | CSVPKGSTQYF | TGCAGCGTTCCAAAGGGTTCTACGCAGTATTTT
- | TRBJ2-7 | TRBV10-3 | TRBD1 | CAISESGQGESEQYF | TGTGCCATCAGTGAGTCGGGACAGGGGGAATCCGAGCAGTACTTC
- | TRBJ2-7 | TRBV5-1 | - | CASSLDGGYEQYF | TGCGCCAGCAGCTTGGACGGGGGCTACGAGCAGTACTTC
- | TRBJ1-2 | TRBV30 | - | CAWSPTGIANYGYTF | TGTGCCTGGAGTCCTACAGGGATAGCTAACTATGGCTACACCTTC
- | TRBJ1-2 | TRBV15 | - | CATSRDIGGTGYTF | TGTGCCACCAGCAGAGATATAGGGGGTACTGGCTACACCTTC
few | TRBJ2-1 | TRBV19 | - | CASSIVAEDNNEQFF | TGTGCCAGTAGTATAGTGGCGGAGGACAACAATGAGCAGTTCTTC
- | TRBJ1-2 | TRBV5-1 | TRBD1 | CASSTRAGQGDYTF | TGCGCCAGCAGCACCCGGGCCGGACAGGGGGACTACACCTTC
- | TRBJ1-4 | TRBV4-3 | - | CASSQVLGRENEKLFF | TGCGCCAGCAGCCAAGTTCTCGGACGTGAGAATGAAAAACTGTTTTTT
- | TRBJ2-7 | TRBV7-9 | - | CASSPNIYEQYF | TGTGCCAGCAGCCCAAACATCTACGAGCAGTACTTC
few | TRBJ2-7 | TRBV6-5 | - | CASRKQSSYEQYF | TGTGCCAGCAGAAAACAGAGCTCCTACGAGCAGTACTTC
- | TRBJ2-7 | TRBV12-5 | - | CASGLVVGGGHYEQYF | TGTGCTAGTGGTTTGGTAGTGGGCGGGGGCCACTACGAGCAGTACTTC
- | TRBJ1-2 | TRBV7-9 | - | CASSRVGDHYGYTF | TGTGCCAGTAGCAGGGTGGGGGACCACTATGGCTACACCTTC
- | TRBJ2-1 | TRBV4-3 | TRBD2 | CASSQGGLAGVTYNEQFF | TGCGCCAGCAGCCAAGGGGGACTAGCGGGGGTGACCTACAATGAGCAGTTCTTC
- | TRBJ1-2 | TRBV10-2 | TRBD1 | CASSELGTGIYGYTF | TGCGCCAGCAGTGAGCTTGGGACAGGGATCTATGGCTACACCTTC
- | TRBJ2-5 | TRBV2 | TRBD2 | CASSLAGTSGTSGTQYF | TGTGCCAGCAGTCTAGCCGGGACTAGCGGTACCTCAGGGACCCAGTACTTC
- | TRBJ1-4 | TRBV30 | - | CAWRPRGEKLFF | TGTGCCTGGAGGCCCAGAGGCGAAAAACTGTTTTTT
- | TRBJ2-7 | TRBV9 | - | CASSVGTAYEQYF | TGTGCCAGCAGCGTAGGGACAGCCTACGAGCAGTACTTC
once | TRBJ2-1 | TRBV7-2 | TRBD2 | CASSLVTSGGAHSYNEQFF | TGTGCCAGCAGCTTAGTGACTAGCGGGGGGGCCCACTCCTACAATGAGCAGTTCTTC
- | TRBJ2-3 | TRBV9 | TRBD2 | CASSVWGGGTDTQYF | TGTGCCAGCAGCGTATGGGGAGGGGGCACAGATACGCAGTATTTT
- | TRBJ2-5 | TRBV5-1 | TRBD1 | CASTPRGQIQETQYF | TGCGCCAGCACCCCTCGGGGACAGATTCAAGAGACCCAGTACTTC
- | TRBJ2-1 | TRBV6-6 | - | CASSRGLNEQFF | TGTGCCAGCAGTAGGGGGTTGAATGAGCAGTTCTTC
- | TRBJ2-7 | TRBV5-1 | - | CASSLKGGDIYEQYF | TGCGCCAGCAGCTTGAAAGGAGGGGACATCTACGAGCAGTACTTC
- | TRBJ1-1 | TRBV4-3 | - | CASSQDQRELMNTEAFF | TGCGCCAGCAGCCAAGATCAGAGGGAACTCATGAACACTGAAGCTTTCTTT
- | TRBJ1-5 | TRBV7-2 | - | CASSLVQSNQPQHF | TGTGCCAGCAGCTTAGTCCAGAGCAATCAGCCCCAGCATTTT
- | TRBJ1-6 | TRBV6-1 | - | CASSSGPYNSPLHF | TGTGCCAGCAGTTCCGGGCCCTATAATTCACCCCTCCACTTT
once | TRBJ1-1 | TRBV6-6 | TRBD1 | CASSKGTGITEAFF | TGTGCCAGCAGTAAAGGGACAGGGATAACTGAAGCTTTCTTT
- | TRBJ2-7 | TRBV5-1 | TRBD2 | CASSLVLAGGNYEQYF | TGCGCCAGCAGCTTGGTACTAGCGGGAGGAAACTACGAGCAGTACTTC
- | TRBJ2-1 | TRBV7-9 | - | CASSPVETYNEQFF | TGTGCCAGCAGCCCTGTCGAAACCTACAATGAGCAGTTCTTC
- | TRBJ1-2 | TRBV6-5 | TRBD1 | CASSPTTGLNYGYTF | TGTGCCAGCAGCCCGACGACAGGGTTGAACTATGGCTACACCTTC
- | TRBJ2-7 | TRBV11-2 | TRBD2 | CASSFLTSRTYEQYF | TGTGCCAGCAGCTTCCTGACTAGCAGGACCTACGAGCAGTACTTC
- | TRBJ1-2 | TRBV27 | - | CASSSTGYGYTF | TGTGCCAGCAGTTCGACAGGCTATGGCTACACCTTC
- | TRBJ2-2 | TRBV7-9 | - | CASSRTLNTGELFF | TGTGCCAGCAGCCGGACATTGAATACCGGGGAGCTGTTTTTT
- | TRBJ1-6 | TRBV10-1 | TRBD1 | CARYSRDRRIGSYNSPLHF | TGCGCCAGATATTCCCGGGACAGGAGAATTGGCTCCTATAATTCACCCCTCCACTTT
- | TRBJ2-7 | TRBV5-1 | - | CASSPYQAPPYEQYF | TGCGCCAGCAGCCCTTACCAAGCACCTCCCTACGAGCAGTACTTC
- | TRBJ2-3 | TRBV19 | - | CASSHPLALITDTQYF | TGTGCCAGTAGTCACCCACTAGCCCTGATCACAGATACGCAGTATTTT
- | TRBJ1-6 | TRBV2 | - | CASSGGANSPLHF | TGTGCCAGCAGTGGGGGGGCTAATTCACCCCTCCACTTT